This TCR beta chain was found in a study of post-analysis software for immune sequencing data. Findings and limits, study-wide: Roughly 5 TRBV segments (TRBV5-6, TRBV5-1 and TRBV20-1 among them) occurred more frequently in patients than in controls.

Germline V lookup: CDR1 SEHNR, CDR2 FQNEAQ (reference sequence). The CDR3 has 17 residues. V lost 5 bases, J lost 8 bases, and 11 bases stayed unmatched. About this clonotype: What it recognizes is unknown.

The TCR beta cDNA libraries carried unique molecular identifiers. TCRdb re-called the PCR reads with MiXCR, one entry per CDR3 protein. The repertoire holds 400,000 to 500,000 distinct CDR3 sequences, with 30% to 45% as singletons. Specimen: blood. The chain employs TRBV7-9 and TRBJ2-1; TRBD2 matches at 14 bases. The receptor comes from a girl aged 2-10 years with multiple sclerosis. DNA for the CDR3: TGTGCCAGCAGCACAGCTCCCGGGACTAGCGGGAGTTATGAGCAGTTCTTC. This encodes CASSTAPGTSGSYEQFF.